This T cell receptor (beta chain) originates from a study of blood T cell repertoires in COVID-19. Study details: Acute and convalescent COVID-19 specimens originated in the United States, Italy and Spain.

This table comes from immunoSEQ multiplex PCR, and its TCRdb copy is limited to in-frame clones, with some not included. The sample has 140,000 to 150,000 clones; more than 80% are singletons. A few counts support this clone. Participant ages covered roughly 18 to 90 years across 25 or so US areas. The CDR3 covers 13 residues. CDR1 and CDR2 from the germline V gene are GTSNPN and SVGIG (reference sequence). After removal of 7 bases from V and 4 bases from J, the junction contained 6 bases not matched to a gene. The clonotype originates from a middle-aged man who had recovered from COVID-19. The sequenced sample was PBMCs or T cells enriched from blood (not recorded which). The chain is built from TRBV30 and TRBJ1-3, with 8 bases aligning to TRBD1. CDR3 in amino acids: CASDRVHGNTIYF. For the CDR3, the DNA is TGTGCCTCGGACAGGGTGCACGGAAACACCATATATTTT. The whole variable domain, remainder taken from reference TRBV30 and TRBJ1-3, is SQTIHQWPATLVQPVGSPLSLECTVEGTSNPNLYWYRQAAGRGLQLLFYSVGIGQISSEVPQNLSASRPQDRQFILSSKKLLLSDSGFYLCASDRVHGNTIYFGEGSWLTVV.